The next 4 T cell receptor beta chains were all read from a single sample in a study of blood T cell repertoires in COVID-19. Some clones are missing from TCRdb's copy, which holds only in-frame ones; the method was immunoSEQ multiplex PCR. Here the sample spans roughly 440,000 clones, about 91% being singletons. The sequencing input was peripheral blood. The receptors come from a woman aged 45-60 years with COVID-19, enrolled during active disease.

The V call is TRBV6-6, the J call TRBJ1-2; D might be TRBD1 (6 bases). CDR1 and CDR2 from the germline V gene are MNHNY and SVGAGI (reference sequence). The CDR3 contains 14 residues. V was shortened by 0 bases and J by 8 bases, with 13 bases between the two germline ends. CDR3 amino acids: CASSYSTGSEGYTF. DNA for the CDR3: TGTGCCAGCAGTTACTCCACAGGGAGTGAGGGCTACACCTTC.

CDR3 residues: CASSPPMGQGALRGYGYTF. The CDR3 coding sequence is TGTGCCAGCAGCCCCCCCATGGGGCAGGGGGCCCTCAGAGGCTATGGCTACACCTTC. The chain has TRBV21-1 and TRBJ1-2; TRBD1, as called in the table, went unchecked against the DNA. TRBV21-1 is reported as a pseudogene. This CDR3 region has 19 residues.

V and J are TRBV5-1 and TRBJ2-2; no reliable D call. Germline CDR1 and CDR2: SGHRS and YFSETQ. V gave up 0 bases and J gave up 7 bases, with 4 bases separating them. The CDR3 is 12 residues long. The CDR3 reads CASSLGHGELFF. The DNA of the CDR3 is TGCGCCAGCAGCTTGGGACACGGGGAGCTGTTTTTT. Supplemented by reference TRBV5-1 and TRBJ2-2, the full variable domain reads KAGVTQTPRYLIKTRGQQVTLSCSPISGHRSVSWYQQTPGQGLQFLFEYFSETQRNKGNFPGRFSGRQFSNSRSEMNVSTLELGDSALYLCASSLGHGELFFGEGSRLTVL.

The chain employs TRBV21-1 and TRBJ1-5. TRBV21-1 is deemed a pseudogene. This CDR3 has 16 amino acids. Here the CDR3 reads CASSELKPPISQPQHF. The DNA for the CDR3 is TGTGCCAGCAGCGAACTTAAGCCTCCTATAAGTCAGCCCCAGCATTTT.